A single sample gave rise to the 27 T cell receptor beta chains below, sequenced in a study of blood T cell repertoires in COVID-19. TCRdb keeps only in-frame clones here, not all; method: immunoSEQ multiplex PCR. There are 200,000 to 250,000 clones in the sample; 70% to 90% occur only once, and less than 15% lies in the top ten. Sequenced: peripheral blood. All receptors derive from a woman younger than 35 who had recovered from COVID-19.

The chain carries TRBV7-9 and TRBJ2-5; 8 positions match TRBD1. J gave up 5 bases and V 5 bases, and 13 bases lay outside the gene matches. The CDR3 consists of 16 residues. Germline V CDR1 and CDR2: SEHNR, FQNEAQ (reference sequence). CDR3 coding DNA: TGTGCCAGCAGCCACGCCGGGCAGGGGGCCTGGGAGACCCAGTACTTC. Protein sequence: CASSHAGQGAWETQYF. The full variable domain, with the rest looked up from reference TRBV7-9 and TRBJ2-5, is DTGVSQNPRHKITKRGQNVTFRCDPISEHNRLYWYRQTLGQGPEFLTYFQNEAQLEKSRLLSDRFSAERPKGSFSTLEIQRTEQGDSAMYLCASSHAGQGAWETQYFGPGTRLLVL.

The chain couples TRBV4-3 to TRBJ1-6; unclear D gene. Trimming pared 1 base from V and 7 bases from J, leaving 11 bases between. CDR1 and CDR2 from the germline V gene are LGHNA and YSLEER. CDR3 length equals 15 residues. In DNA form, the CDR3 reads TGCGCCAGCAGCCAAGTGTGGCAGGAAAATTCACCCCTCCACTTT. Translating it yields CASSQVWQENSPLHF.

The chain couples TRBV19 to TRBJ1-5; 7 positions agree with TRBD1. Unmatched junction bases numbered 6, after V lost 10 bases and J lost 0 bases. The CDR3 extends over 14 amino acids. The germline V gene encodes CDR1 LNHDA and CDR2 SQIVND (reference sequence). For the CDR3, the DNA is TGTGCCACCAGGGGGTCTAATAGCAATCAGCCCCAGCATTTT. Amino acid sequence: CATRGSNSNQPQHF.

This clone was detected only a few times. The chain carries TRBV11-2 and TRBJ1-2; D is unresolved. Trimming shortened V by 1 base and J by 0 bases, and 15 bases separated the two germline ends. The CDR3 is 17 residues long. Germline CDR1 reads SGHAT; CDR2 reads FQNNGV. The CDR3 loop reads CASSLAARWSTNYGYTF. For the CDR3, the DNA is TGTGCCAGCAGCTTAGCCGCTCGGTGGTCAACTAACTATGGCTACACCTTC.

The DNA of the CDR3 is TGTGCCAGCAGCCTCGGGGATGCAGATACGCAGTATTTT. The encoded protein is CASSLGDADTQYF. The rearrangement joins TRBV7-3 to TRBJ2-3, with D perhaps matching TRBD2 (5 bases). V lost 5 bases, J lost 4 bases, and 10 bases lay in between. Germline V lookup: CDR1 SGHTA, CDR2 FQGTGA. CDR3 length: 13 amino acids.

This chain joins TRBV4-3 and TRBJ1-4, with 8 bases aligning to TRBD1. With 3 bases clipped from V and 7 bases from J, the junction kept 13 bases outside the gene matches. CDR3 size: 17 residues. Germline V lookup: CDR1 LGHNA, CDR2 YSLEER. The CDR3 sequence is CASSQLLDSGQGEKLFF. The CDR3 DNA follows: TGCGCCAGCAGCCAGCTCCTAGACAGCGGACAGGGTGAAAAACTGTTTTTT.

The chain employs TRBV4-2 and TRBJ2-1; no reliable D call. The CDR3 runs 16 residues. Trimming removed 0 bases from V and 3 bases from J, with 12 bases in between. The germline V gene encodes CDR1 LGHNA and CDR2 YNFKEQ. CDR3 sequence (DNA): TGTGCCAGCAGCCAAGATACCCAAAGCATCTACAATGAGCAGTTCTTC. Its translation is CASSQDTQSIYNEQFF.

The chain carries TRBV5-1 and TRBJ2-1; D gene ambiguous. Germline V CDR1 and CDR2: SGHRS, YFSETQ. V shed 4 bases and J shed 12 bases, with 26 bases lying between them. The CDR3 extends over 16 amino acids. Here the CDR3 DNA reads TGCGCCAGCAGCGGCGACGGAGAAACCCCCTATTTTGTGCAGTTCTTC. Its translation is CASSGDGETPYFVQFF.

This clone was counted a few times. The chain couples TRBV5-4 to TRBJ2-3; 7 nucleotides match TRBD1. The CDR3 covers 15 residues. The V segment lost 1 base and the J segment 4 bases; nucleotides outside the gene matches: 6. Germline assignment: CDR1 SGHNT and CDR2 YYREEE (reference sequence). CDR3 nucleotides: TGTGCCAGCAGCTTGAGTAAGGGGGCCGCAGATACGCAGTATTTT. This codes for CASSLSKGAADTQYF.

The chain uses TRBV29-1 and TRBJ2-1; 9 nucleotides align to TRBD2. The CDR3 covers 15 residues. Germline CDR1 SQVTM, CDR2 ANQGSEA. Losses at the gene ends were 4 bases for V and 4 bases for J; bases not matched to a gene: 8. The CDR3 sequence: CSVAGRLAVYNEQFF. Here the CDR3 DNA reads TGCAGCGTTGCGGGAAGACTAGCGGTTTACAATGAGCAGTTCTTC.

The V call is TRBV7-2, the J call TRBJ2-7, with 10 bases lining up with TRBD2. Germline V gives CDR1 SGHTA, CDR2 FQGNSA. J lost 4 bases, V lost 7 bases, and 7 bases had no gene match. This CDR3 is built from 14 residues. The CDR3 bases are TGTGCCAGCAAACAAGCGGGAGGGAGGTACGAGCAGTACTTC. It is translated as CASKQAGGRYEQYF.

V and J are TRBV29-1 and TRBJ2-1; D unclear. Trimming left V 1 base short and J 5 bases short, with 15 bases between. There are 15 residues in the CDR3. The V gene's germline CDR1 is SQVTM and CDR2 ANQGSEA. This CDR3 reads CSVEGVSLYHNEQFF. DNA of the CDR3: TGCAGCGTTGAAGGGGTTAGCCTCTACCACAATGAGCAGTTCTTC.

V and J are TRBV11-1 and TRBJ1-4, with D hard to call. The length of the CDR3 is 13 residues. With 4 bases removed from V and 3 bases from J, the gap between germline ends came to 6 bases. Germline lookup yields CDR1 SGHAT and CDR2 FQDESV (reference sequence). The CDR3 protein is CASSSTPNEKLFF. The CDR3 DNA reads TGTGCCAGCAGCTCGACACCTAATGAAAAACTGTTTTTT.

The chain couples TRBV20-1 to TRBJ2-4; no firm D call. With 3 bases removed from V and 6 bases from J, the gap between germline ends came to 12 bases. Germline V gene data show CDR1 as DFQATT and CDR2 as SNEGSKA (reference sequence). This CDR3 has 13 residues. The CDR3 nucleotides are TGCAGTGCTAGTTTAAGTGGGCCAAACATTCAGTACTTC. Protein: CSASLSGPNIQYF.

The rearrangement uses TRBV3-1 (or the pseudogene TRBV3-2) and TRBJ1-2; TRBD1 matches 10 bases. The CDR3 runs to 13 residues. Germline loops: CDR1 LGHDT, CDR2 YNNKEL (reference sequence). V dropped 6 bases and J dropped 7; count of bases not matched to a gene: 5. The CDR3 coding sequence is TGTGCCAGCAGTTCGACAGGGGGCGGTGGCTACACCTTC. It translates to CASSSTGGGGYTF.

The rearrangement links TRBV7-2 to TRBJ1-3, with D uncertain. CDR1 is SGHTA, CDR2 FQGNSA, per germline. The CDR3 covers 14 residues. V lost 3 bases and J lost 4, with 10 bases in between. This CDR3 reads CASSFRTVGNTIYF. CDR3 nucleotides: TGTGCCAGCAGCTTCCGTACGGTCGGAAACACCATATATTTT.

The chain couples TRBV12-3 or TRBV12-4 to TRBJ2-7; D perhaps matches TRBD1 (7 bases). The CDR3 runs 13 residues. Trimming stripped 5 bases from V and 3 bases from J, with 11 bases between. CDR3 nucleotides: TGTGCCAGCAGTCGACAGGGAGGCTACGAGCAGTACTTC. Its translation is CASSRQGGYEQYF.

This chain connects TRBV18 to TRBJ2-7; 14 bases match TRBD2. J lost 5 bases, V lost 2 bases, and 5 bases had no gene match. The CDR3 covers 16 residues. Germline CDR1 KGHSH, CDR2 LQKENI. CDR3 DNA sequence: TGTGCCAGCTCACCATTGGGACTAGCGGGAGCGGACGAGCAGTACTTC. Translated, it gives CASSPLGLAGADEQYF.

The chain couples TRBV18 to TRBJ1-2; 7 bases fit TRBD1. The V gene's germline CDR1 is KGHSH and CDR2 LQKENI. The CDR3 has 15 amino acids. The V gene end was trimmed by 2 bases and the J gene end by 2 bases; junction bases not matched to a gene: 5. The CDR3 is CASSPRQGTNYGYTF. The CDR3 bases are TGTGCCAGCTCACCAAGACAGGGTACCAACTATGGCTACACCTTC.

The chain uses TRBV18 and TRBJ2-1; 9 nucleotides align to TRBD2. Trimming at V came to 4 bases and at J to 9 bases, leaving 16 bases not matched to a gene. The CDR3 contains 17 residues. CDR1 and CDR2 from the germline V gene are KGHSH and LQKENI. This CDR3 reads CASSLVPPPGLASEQFF. The CDR3 DNA follows: TGTGCCAGCTCACTAGTCCCTCCTCCGGGACTAGCTTCTGAGCAGTTCTTC.

The chain recombines TRBV9 with TRBJ2-3; 10 nucleotides line up with TRBD2. This CDR3 region has 16 residues. Trimming at V came to 4 bases and at J to 1 base, leaving 6 bases not matched to a gene. The germline V gene encodes CDR1 SGDLS and CDR2 YYNGEE. The CDR3 spells CASSPPGTSGTDTQYF. As DNA, the CDR3 is TGTGCCAGCAGCCCCCCTGGGACTAGCGGCACAGATACGCAGTATTTT. Full variable domain (missing parts from reference TRBV9 and TRBJ2-3): DSGVTQTPKHLITATGQRVTLRCSPRSGDLSVYWYQQSLDQGLQFLIQYYNGEERAKGNILERFSAQQFPDLHSELNLSSLELGDSALYFCASSPPGTSGTDTQYFGPGTRLTVL.

This chain links TRBV7-9 with TRBJ2-2, with 7 bases that match TRBD1. This CDR3 comprises 15 residues. J lost 0 bases, V lost 6 bases, and 4 bases had no gene match. In germline, CDR1 is SEHNR, CDR2 FQNEAQ (reference sequence). The CDR3 loop is CASRPGTANTGELFF. The CDR3 nucleotides are TGTGCCAGCAGGCCTGGGACAGCGAACACCGGGGAGCTGTTTTTT.

The rearrangement links TRBV5-1 to TRBJ2-7; 7 bases are shared with TRBD1. The junction had 4 bases not matched to a gene; V was cut back by 0 bases and J by 4 bases. The CDR3 spans 14 residues. Germline loops: CDR1 SGHRS, CDR2 YFSETQ. The CDR3 nucleotides read TGCGCCAGCAGCTTGGAGACAGGGTTATACGAGCAGTACTTC. Its protein product is CASSLETGLYEQYF.

The rearrangement joins TRBV30 to TRBJ1-3, with unresolved D. Germline lookup yields CDR1 GTSNPN and CDR2 SVGIG (reference sequence). Deletions cut 8 bases from V and 1 base from J, with 9 bases between. CDR3 size: 12 residues. Here the CDR3 reads CAADISGNTIYF. CDR3 in DNA: TGTGCCGCTGACATTTCTGGAAACACCATATATTTT.

This clone was counted between two and nine times. V and J are TRBV18 and TRBJ2-7, with TRBD2 as a possible D gene (6 bases). The V gene lost 6 bases and the J gene lost 2 bases, with 14 bases spanning the gap. CDR1 and CDR2 (germline): KGHSH, LQKENI. The CDR3 has 14 amino acids. The CDR3: CASSPMGGTYEQYF. The DNA for the CDR3 is TGTGCCAGCTCCCCCATGGGCGGGACCTACGAGCAGTACTTC. The variable domain in full, completed from reference TRBV18 and TRBJ2-7, reads NAGVMQNPRHLVRRRGQEARLRCSPMKGHSHVYWYRQLPEEGLKFMVYLQKENIIDESGMPKERFSAEFPKEGPSILRIQQVVRGDSAAYFCASSPMGGTYEQYFGPGTRLTVT.

V usage is TRBV25-1 and J usage is TRBJ2-7; the D gene is possibly TRBD2 (6 bases). Trimming removed 5 bases at V and 0 bases at J, with 11 bases between. CDR3 length: 14 amino acids. The V gene's germline CDR1 is MGHDK and CDR2 SYGVNS. CDR3 sequence: CASSLPGVSYEQYF. DNA of the CDR3: TGTGCCAGCAGTCTGCCGGGGGTCTCCTACGAGCAGTACTTC.

This chain's CDR3 is CASSKTLATDTQYF. In nucleotides, the CDR3 is TGTGCCAGCAGCAAGACGTTAGCCACAGATACGCAGTATTTT. V is TRBV2 and J is TRBJ2-3; D unclear. The length of the CDR3 is 14 residues. Germline lookup yields CDR1 SNHLY and CDR2 FYNNEI. V was shortened by 6 bases and J by 2 bases, with 12 bases between the two germline ends.